One sample yielded the 32 T cell receptor beta chains listed below, sequenced in a study of beta chain features in type 1 diabetes. Every isolated RNA sample was fully reverse transcribed, so sequencing captured expressed TCRB transcripts. The assay was immunoSEQ multiplex PCR, and TCRdb's table has in-frame clones only and misses some. Here the sample spans around 140,000 clones, 8% to 13% being singletons. The sample consisted of naive CD4+ T cells from blood. The receptor source for this set is a man between 18 and 35 years old in good health.

V and J are TRBV30 and TRBJ2-7, with 12 bases that match TRBD2. Germline V gene data show CDR1 as GTSNPN and CDR2 as SVGIG (reference sequence). CDR3 size: 13 residues. V lost 5 bases, J lost 3 bases, and 2 bases stayed unmatched. The CDR3 coding sequence is TGTGCCTGGGTGACTAGCGGGGGCTACGAGCAGTACTTC. It is translated as CAWVTSGGYEQYF.

The V and J genes are TRBV18 and TRBJ2-1, with a weak D call TRBD2 (5 bases). Germline V gives CDR1 KGHSH, CDR2 LQKENI. V was cut by 2 bases and J by 0 bases, with 5 bases left in between. This CDR3 spans 14 amino acids. The CDR3 DNA follows: TGTGCCAGCTCACCAACTAGCTCCTACAATGAGCAGTTCTTC. Translating it yields CASSPTSSYNEQFF.

The chain recombines TRBV10-3 with TRBJ1-4, with D unresolved. V gave up 11 bases and J gave up 8 bases, with 15 bases separating them. Germline V gene data show CDR1 as ENHRY and CDR2 as SYGVKD. This CDR3 is built from 12 residues. The CDR3 DNA follows: TGTGCCTCTAGTGATGTGGAGGAAAAACTGTTTTTT. Translated: CASSDVEEKLFF.

CDR3 amino acids: CASSPGDRGEKLFF. Here the CDR3 DNA reads TGTGCCAGCTCACCTGGGGACAGGGGCGAAAAACTGTTTTTT. This chain connects TRBV18 to TRBJ1-4; 10 bases agree with TRBD1. The CDR3 consists of 14 residues. Germline V gene sequence: CDR1 KGHSH, CDR2 LQKENI. V lost 3 bases, J lost 8 bases, and 3 bases stayed unmatched.

This clone was seen a few times. This sequence joins TRBV25-1 and TRBJ1-2; D might be TRBD1 (5 bases). This CDR3 is built from 16 residues. The germline V gene has CDR1 MGHDK and CDR2 SYGVNS. The V end lost 4 bases, the J end lost 5 bases, and 20 bases lay between the germline ends. The CDR3 DNA reads TGTGCCAGCAGTGGGACGGCGGGGGTCCCAGGATATGGCTACACCTTC. Its protein is CASSGTAGVPGYGYTF.

The chain is built from TRBV7-8 and TRBJ2-7, with no clear D. The CDR3 is made up of 15 amino acids. Trimming took 2 bases from V and 4 from J, leaving 15 bases between them. CDR1 and CDR2 (germline): SGHVS, FQNEAQ. CDR3 sequence reads: CASSLTETKSYEQYF. The CDR3 nucleotides are TGTGCCAGCAGCTTAACTGAGACAAAGTCTTACGAGCAGTACTTC. The whole variable domain, filled in from reference TRBV7-8 and TRBJ2-7, reads GAGVSQSPRYKVAKRGQDVALRCDPISGHVSLFWYQQALGQGPEFLTYFQNEAQLDKSGLPSDRFFAERPEGSVSTLKIQRTQQEDSAVYLCASSLTETKSYEQYFGPGTRLTVT.

This clone appeared a few times. The chain joins TRBV18 to TRBJ2-7; D possibly corresponds to TRBD2 (6 bases). The germline V gene has CDR1 KGHSH and CDR2 LQKENI. Trimming took off 3 bases at V and 7 bases at J, with 16 bases between the two ends. The CDR3 loop spans 14 amino acids. For the CDR3, the DNA is TGTGCCAGCTCACCCCCGGGACTGACGGAAGAGCAGTACTTC. It translates to CASSPPGLTEEQYF. The complete variable domain, with remaining parts taken from reference TRBV18 and TRBJ2-7, reads NAGVMQNPRHLVRRRGQEARLRCSPMKGHSHVYWYRQLPEEGLKFMVYLQKENIIDESGMPKERFSAEFPKEGPSILRIQQVVRGDSAAYFCASSPPGLTEEQYFGPGTRLTVT.

This clone occurred a few times. The chain uses TRBV7-9 and TRBJ1-4; D not resolved. Germline CDR1 is SEHNR and CDR2 is FQNEAQ (reference sequence). The CDR3 consists of 13 residues. The V end was cut by 10 bases, the J end by 5 bases, with 14 bases between. In DNA form, the CDR3 reads TGTGCCATCCGCGCGTCCCGGAATGAAAAACTGTTTTTT. Its translation is CAIRASRNEKLFF.

The chain combines TRBV9 with TRBJ2-5; a weak D match, TRBD1 (5 bases). The J call may be in error: the DNA end matches TRBJ2-7 better. This CDR3 contains 16 residues. The germline CDR1 and CDR2 sequences are SGDLS and YYNGEE. The CDR3, as DNA: TGTGCCAGCAGCCCCACGACAGTTGCCCCCTCCTACGAGCAGTACTTC. Protein sequence: CASSPTTVAPSYEQYF.

This clone was counted between two and nine times. The rearrangement uses TRBV5-4 and TRBJ1-2; D may be TRBD1 (6 bases). V was cut by 4 bases and J by 4 bases, with 11 bases left in between. In germline, CDR1 is SGHNT, CDR2 YYREEE (reference sequence). The CDR3 has 13 residues. CDR3 in amino acids: CASSPGQSYGYTF. CDR3 sequence (DNA): TGTGCCAGCAGCCCAGGACAGTCCTATGGCTACACCTTC.

At least ten counts were recorded for this clone. CDR3 loop: CASSTSGASYNEQFF. The CDR3 region has the DNA TGTGCCAGCAGCACTAGCGGGGCCTCCTACAATGAGCAGTTCTTC. The chain has TRBV7-9 and TRBJ2-1; 10 bases fit TRBD2. This CDR3 comprises 15 residues. The germline gives CDR1 SEHNR, CDR2 FQNEAQ (reference sequence). The ends lost 5 bases at V and 0 bases at J; junction bases unmatched: 1. Variable domain in full (rest from reference TRBV7-9 and TRBJ2-1): DTGVSQNPRHKITKRGQNVTFRCDPISEHNRLYWYRQTLGQGPEFLTYFQNEAQLEKSRLLSDRFSAERPKGSFSTLEIQRTEQGDSAMYLCASSTSGASYNEQFFGPGTRLTVL.

Points on this clone: Distinct nucleotide sequences in the sample also encode this CDR3. CDR3 protein: CASSEAPVNYGYTF. The DNA of the CDR3 is TGTGCCAGCAGTGAAGCTCCAGTAAACTATGGCTACACCTTC. V usage is TRBV6-1 and J usage is TRBJ1-2; no reliable D call. With 0 bases removed from V and 2 bases from J, the gap between germline ends came to 7 bases. CDR1 is MNHNS and CDR2 is SASEGT in the germline V gene. The CDR3 extends over 14 amino acids.

This clone was seen a handful of times. The V call is TRBV7-8, the J call TRBJ2-7; the D is unclear. Germline assignment: CDR1 SGHVS and CDR2 FQNEAQ. This CDR3 comprises 12 residues. The V end lost 0 bases, the J end lost 10 bases, and 10 bases lay between the germline ends. CDR3 nucleotide sequence: TGTGCCAGCAGCTTAGCGGGTGCGGAACAGTACTTC. Its protein is CASSLAGAEQYF.

The chain is built from TRBV2 and TRBJ2-2; D remains ambiguous. The germline V and J ends were trimmed by 6 bases and 6 bases, with 5 bases remaining between them. The CDR3 has 11 amino acids. Germline CDR1 and CDR2: SNHLY and FYNNEI. CDR3 DNA sequence: TGTGCCAGCAGGACTCCCGGGGAGCTGTTTTTT. Encoded protein: CASRTPGELFF.

At least ten counts were recorded for this clone. This sequence joins TRBV11-2 and TRBJ2-1; the match to TRBD1 covers 10 bases. The CDR3 runs 12 residues. Germline values: CDR1 SGHAT, CDR2 FQNNGV. V lost 6 bases, J lost 15 bases, and 8 bases stayed unmatched. The CDR3 nucleotides read TGTGCCAGCAGGCAAACCGGGACAGGGGCGTTCTTC. Its protein product is CASRQTGTGAFF. Drawing the rest from reference TRBV11-2 and TRBJ2-1, the complete variable domain is EAGVAQSPRYKIIEKRQSVAFWCNPISGHATLYWYQQILGQGPKLLIQFQNNGVVDDSQLPKDRFSAERLKGVDSTLKIQPAKLEDSAVYLCASRQTGTGAFFGPGTRLTVL.

The rearrangement joins TRBV6-6 to TRBJ1-5; TRBD1 agrees at 8 bases. CDR1 and CDR2 from the germline V gene are MNHNY and SVGAGI (reference sequence). This CDR3 has 14 residues. V lost 5 bases, J lost 4 bases, and 4 bases stayed unmatched. CDR3 sequence reads: CASSGQGRNQPQHF. The DNA for the CDR3 is TGTGCCAGCAGTGGACAGGGCAGGAATCAGCCCCAGCATTTT.

The CDR3 DNA sequence: TGCGCCAGCAGTAACTATAATTCACCCCTCCACTTT. Its translation: CASSNYNSPLHF. This rearrangement joins TRBV4-3 to TRBJ1-6, with D uncertain. Germline CDR1 is LGHNA and CDR2 is YSLEER. V lost 6 bases and J 3 bases, leaving 3 bases between the germline ends. This CDR3 has 12 amino acids.

This clone was picked up a small number of times. The V gene is TRBV4-3, the J gene TRBJ2-5; D is unresolved. Trimming stripped 1 base from V and 3 bases from J, with 9 bases between. The CDR3 has 14 amino acids. The germline gives CDR1 LGHNA, CDR2 YSLEER. The CDR3 sequence: CASSQAADKETQYF. Here the CDR3 DNA reads TGCGCCAGCAGCCAAGCAGCAGACAAAGAGACCCAGTACTTC.

This clone was picked up a small number of times. This sequence joins TRBV7-9 and TRBJ2-3; 11 bases line up with TRBD1. Trimming took 3 bases from V and 2 from J; bases not matched to a gene: 13. Germline lookup yields CDR1 SEHNR and CDR2 FQNEAQ (reference sequence). The length of the CDR3 is 19 residues. CDR3 nucleotides: TGTGCCAGCAGCTTGGGGGGCACCGGGACAGGGGGAAACACAGATACGCAGTATTTT. Translating gives CASSLGGTGTGGNTDTQYF.

The table lists this clone with a few counts. This chain joins TRBV30 and TRBJ2-3; 10 bases agree with TRBD1. Trimming took 1 base from V and 1 from J; bases not matched to a gene: 2. The length of the CDR3 is 15 residues. The germline CDR1 and CDR2 sequences are GTSNPN and SVGIG (reference sequence). The CDR3 spells CAWSAGTGGTDTQYF. DNA for the CDR3: TGTGCCTGGAGTGCCGGGACAGGGGGCACAGATACGCAGTATTTT.

This clone has a handful of counts. V is TRBV7-9 and J is TRBJ2-2; 8 nucleotides align to TRBD2. This CDR3 is built from 15 residues. CDR1 and CDR2 from the germline V gene are SEHNR and FQNEAQ (reference sequence). V shed 3 bases and J 2 bases; nucleotides not matched to a gene: 2. The CDR3 here is CASSFWTSNTGELFF. The CDR3 DNA is TGTGCCAGCAGCTTTTGGACTAGCAACACCGGGGAGCTGTTTTTT.

This clone turned up a few times. The V and J genes are TRBV7-9 and TRBJ1-1; 7 bases line up with TRBD1. The CDR3 runs to 16 residues. Trimming took 5 bases from V and 7 from J; bases not matched to a gene: 16. Germline loops: CDR1 SEHNR, CDR2 FQNEAQ (reference sequence). The CDR3 sequence: CASSGYVGRGLGEAFF. For the CDR3, the DNA is TGTGCCAGCAGCGGTTACGTGGGCAGGGGGTTGGGTGAAGCTTTCTTT.

The V gene is TRBV30, the J gene TRBJ2-1; possible D gene TRBD2, 6 bases. The CDR3 sequence is 15 residues long. V lost 5 bases to trimming and J lost 4 bases, with 18 bases between them. Germline loops: CDR1 GTSNPN, CDR2 SVGIG (reference sequence). CDR3 sequence reads: CAWRLWGGVYNEQFF. CDR3 bases: TGTGCCTGGCGCCTATGGGGCGGGGTTTACAATGAGCAGTTCTTC.

This clone was counted between two and nine times. The chain links TRBV7-2 to TRBJ1-5; 7 nucleotides agree with TRBD1. The germline V gene has CDR1 SGHTA and CDR2 FQGNSA. CDR3 length: 17 residues. The V and J ends lost 1 base and 3 bases, in that order; junction bases with no gene match: 9. The CDR3 DNA reads as TGTGCCAGCAGCTTAGAGGGGGCGGCAGGGATCAATCAGCCCCAGCATTTT. It encodes CASSLEGAAGINQPQHF. The variable domain in full, with the rest retrieved from reference TRBV7-2 and TRBJ1-5, is GAGVSQSPSNKVTEKGKDVELRCDPISGHTALYWYRQSLGQGLEFLIYFQGNSAPDKSGLPSDRFSAERTGGSVSTLTIQRTQQEDSAVYLCASSLEGAAGINQPQHFGDGTRLSIL.

This clone was detected many times. The chain carries TRBV29-1 and TRBJ1-2; D ambiguous. Germline assignment: CDR1 SQVTM and CDR2 ANQGSEA. V lost 8 bases to trimming and J lost 3 bases, with 4 bases between them. The CDR3 consists of 9 residues. CDR3 amino acids: CSPDYGYTF. CDR3 nucleotide sequence: TGCAGCCCTGACTATGGCTACACCTTC.

There are many counts of this clone. The chain combines TRBV5-4 with TRBJ2-1; TRBD1 matches 9 bases. Germline V lookup: CDR1 SGHNT, CDR2 YYREEE (reference sequence). This CDR3 has 15 residues. V was clipped by 4 bases and J by 8 bases; unmatched bases: 10. The CDR3 DNA follows: TGTGCCAGCAGCCAGTGGGGGACAGGGATGGATGAGCAGTTCTTC. Protein sequence: CASSQWGTGMDEQFF.

This clone was found many times. This rearrangement joins TRBV7-2 to TRBJ2-1, with unresolved D. This CDR3 has 13 residues. Germline V CDR1 and CDR2: SGHTA, FQGNSA. The V end was cut by 5 bases, the J end by 0 bases, with 5 bases between. The CDR3 nucleotides are TGTGCCAGCAGCCGGAGCTCCTACAATGAGCAGTTCTTC. Its protein product is CASSRSSYNEQFF.

V and J are TRBV28 and TRBJ2-7, with 9 bases fitting TRBD1. Germline V lookup: CDR1 MDHEN, CDR2 SYDVKM. J gave up 3 bases and V 10 bases, and 4 bases lay outside the gene matches. The CDR3 has 12 residues. CDR3 sequence (DNA): TGTGCCATACAGGACAGGGGCTACGAGCAGTACTTC. Protein product: CAIQDRGYEQYF.

The chain joins TRBV6-5 to TRBJ2-5; 8 bases fit TRBD1. With 7 bases clipped from V and 4 bases from J, the junction kept 8 bases outside the gene matches. Germline assignment: CDR1 MNHEY and CDR2 SVGAGI. This CDR3 contains 14 residues. The CDR3 coding sequence is TGTGCCAGCAAACAGGGGGTGGGGGGAGAGACCCAGTACTTC. Amino acid sequence: CASKQGVGGETQYF.

This clone was found a few times. This chain uses TRBV10-3 with TRBJ2-3, with a possible D match to TRBD1 (5 bases). This CDR3 is built from 17 residues. The V gene's germline CDR1 is ENHRY and CDR2 SYGVKD. V was shortened by 10 bases and J by 3 bases, with 26 bases between the two germline ends. CDR3 nucleotide sequence: TGTGCCACGAGACAGAAAAGTTCCGGTTTGGGGACAGATACGCAGTATTTT. Translation: CATRQKSSGLGTDTQYF.

The CDR3, as DNA: TGTGCCAGCAGCTTGGTCCCGGGGAGGCTGAACACCGGGGAGCTGTTTTTT. Translated, it gives CASSLVPGRLNTGELFF. This chain uses TRBV5-4 with TRBJ2-2, with D possibly TRBD2 on 6 matching bases. CDR1 is SGHNT, CDR2 YYREEE, per germline (reference sequence). This CDR3 comprises 17 residues. With 0 bases removed from V and 1 base from J, the gap between germline ends came to 13 bases.

The chain uses TRBV30 and TRBJ1-4; unclear D gene. V was clipped by 0 bases and J by 7 bases, with 9 bases between them. The germline V gene encodes CDR1 GTSNPN and CDR2 SVGIG (reference sequence). There are 13 residues in the CDR3. The CDR3 loop reads CAWSVQITEKLFF. The CDR3, as DNA: TGTGCCTGGAGTGTACAAATAACTGAAAAACTGTTTTTT.